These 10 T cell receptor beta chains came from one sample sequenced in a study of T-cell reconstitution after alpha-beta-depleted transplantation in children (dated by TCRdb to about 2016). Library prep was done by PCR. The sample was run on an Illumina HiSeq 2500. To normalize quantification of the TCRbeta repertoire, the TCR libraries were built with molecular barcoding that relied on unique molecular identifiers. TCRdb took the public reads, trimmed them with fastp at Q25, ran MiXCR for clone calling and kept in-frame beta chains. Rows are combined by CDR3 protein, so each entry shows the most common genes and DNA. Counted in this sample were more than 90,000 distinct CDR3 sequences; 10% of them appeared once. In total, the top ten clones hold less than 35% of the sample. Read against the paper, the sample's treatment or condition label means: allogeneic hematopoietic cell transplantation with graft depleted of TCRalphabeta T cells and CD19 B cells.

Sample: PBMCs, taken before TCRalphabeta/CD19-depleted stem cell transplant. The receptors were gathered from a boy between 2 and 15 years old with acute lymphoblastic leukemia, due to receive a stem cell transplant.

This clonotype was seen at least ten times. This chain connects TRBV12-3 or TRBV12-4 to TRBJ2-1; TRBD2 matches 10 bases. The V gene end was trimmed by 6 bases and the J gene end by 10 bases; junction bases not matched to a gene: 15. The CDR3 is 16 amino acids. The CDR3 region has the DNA TGTGCCAGCAGATCCCCTAGCGGGAGTCGGGTTAGGGAGCAGTTCTTC. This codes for CASRSPSGSRVREQFF.

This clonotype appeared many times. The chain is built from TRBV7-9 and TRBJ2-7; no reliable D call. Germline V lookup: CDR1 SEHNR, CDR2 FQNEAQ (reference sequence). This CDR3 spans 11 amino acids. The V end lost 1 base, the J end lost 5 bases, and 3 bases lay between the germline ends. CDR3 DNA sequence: TGTGCCAGCAGCTTAGTCGACGAGCAGTACTTC. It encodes CASSLVDEQYF.

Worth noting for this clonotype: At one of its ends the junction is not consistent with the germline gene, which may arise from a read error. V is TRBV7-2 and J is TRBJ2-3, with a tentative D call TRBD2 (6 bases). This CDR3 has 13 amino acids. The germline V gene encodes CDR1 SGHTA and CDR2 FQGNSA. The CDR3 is CASSLARADTQYF. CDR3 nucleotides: TGTGCCAGCAGCCTAGCGAGGGCAGATACGCAGTATTTT. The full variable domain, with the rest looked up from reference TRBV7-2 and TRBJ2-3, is GAGVSQSPSNKVTEKGKDVELRCDPISGHTALYWYRQSLGQGLEFLIYFQGNSAPDKSGLPSDRFSAERTGGSVSTLTIQRTQQEDSAVYLCASSLARADTQYFGPGTRLTVL.

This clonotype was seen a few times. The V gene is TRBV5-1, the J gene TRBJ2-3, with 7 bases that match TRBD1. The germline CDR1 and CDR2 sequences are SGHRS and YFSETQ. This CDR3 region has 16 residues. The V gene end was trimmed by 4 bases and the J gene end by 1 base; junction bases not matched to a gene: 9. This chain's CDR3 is CASSIGQVGGTDTQYF. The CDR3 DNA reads TGCGCCAGCAGCATCGGACAGGTCGGCGGCACAGATACGCAGTATTTT.

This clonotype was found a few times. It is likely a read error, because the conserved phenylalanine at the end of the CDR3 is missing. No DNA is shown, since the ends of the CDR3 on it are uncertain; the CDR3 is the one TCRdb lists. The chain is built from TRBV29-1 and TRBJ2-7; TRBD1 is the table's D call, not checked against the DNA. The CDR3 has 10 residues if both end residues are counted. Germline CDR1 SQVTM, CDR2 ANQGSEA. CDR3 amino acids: CSGHDREPPG.

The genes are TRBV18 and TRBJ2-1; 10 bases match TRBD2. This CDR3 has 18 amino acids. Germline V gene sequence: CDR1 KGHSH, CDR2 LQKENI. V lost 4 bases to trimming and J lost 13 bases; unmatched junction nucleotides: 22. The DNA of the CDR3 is TGTGCCAGCTCACTGAGGACTAGCGGATACAATGAGCATCCAAACCAGTTCTTC. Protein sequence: CASSLRTSGYNEHPNQFF.

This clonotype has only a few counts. The CDR3: CATTTGWGYEQYF. Here the CDR3 DNA reads TGTGCCACCACGACCGGTTGGGGGTACGAGCAGTACTTC. The V and J genes are TRBV19 and TRBJ2-7; D may correspond to TRBD1 or TRBD2 (5 bases each). Trimming removed 10 bases from V and 4 bases from J, with 17 bases in between. CDR1 and CDR2 (germline): LNHDA, SQIVND (reference sequence). This CDR3 is 13 amino acids long.

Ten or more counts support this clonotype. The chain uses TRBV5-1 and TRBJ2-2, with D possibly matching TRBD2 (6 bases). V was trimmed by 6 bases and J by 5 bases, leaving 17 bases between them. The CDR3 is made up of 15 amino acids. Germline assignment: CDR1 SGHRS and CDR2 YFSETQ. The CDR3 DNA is TGCGCCAGCACCATAGGGACTCTGGGTACCGGGGAGCTGTTTTTT. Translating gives CASTIGTLGTGELFF.

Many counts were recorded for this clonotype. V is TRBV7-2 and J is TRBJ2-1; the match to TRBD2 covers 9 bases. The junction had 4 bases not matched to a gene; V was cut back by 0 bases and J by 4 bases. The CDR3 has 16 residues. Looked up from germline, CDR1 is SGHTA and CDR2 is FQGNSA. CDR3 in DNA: TGTGCCAGCAGCTTAGCCAAGACTAGCGGTTACAATGAGCAGTTCTTC. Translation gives CASSLAKTSGYNEQFF.

This CDR3 is CSAGGHEQFF. The CDR3 DNA is TGCAGCGCGGGAGGGCATGAGCAGTTCTTC. The chain recombines TRBV29-1 with TRBJ2-1, with 8 bases identical to TRBD2. The CDR3 has 10 amino acids. J gave up 8 bases and V 7 bases, and 1 base lay outside the gene matches. From germline, CDR1 is SQVTM and CDR2 ANQGSEA.